This T cell receptor beta chain is from a study of shared clonotypes between healthy human individuals. Study background: Per-donor plates numbered three CD4 naive, three CD4 memory, two CD8 naive and one CD8 memory.

The CDR3 covers 11 residues. Germline V gene data show CDR1 as SGHTA and CDR2 as FQGTGA. Trimming took off 4 bases at V and 5 bases at J, with 3 bases between the two ends. Deep was the level at which the assay was run. Authors' processing steps: Without quality scores, immunoSEQ junctional reads could not be filtered like full-length reads. Data came from immunoSEQ multiplex PCR; TCRdb stores just in-frame clones and leaves some out. Clonal size and the V and J genes are those of that table, whereas D and trimming came from the DNA. The sample holds some 1.5 million clones, 96% seen once. The sequenced sample consisted of naive CD4+ T cells sorted from blood. Regarding subset: CD45RA+ positively selected. This sequence joins TRBV7-3 and TRBJ2-1; D is unresolved. This receptor was taken from a man in his thirties or forties in good health. CDR3 in amino acids: CASSYNNEQFF. The CDR3 bases are TGTGCCAGCAGCTACAACAATGAGCAGTTCTTC.